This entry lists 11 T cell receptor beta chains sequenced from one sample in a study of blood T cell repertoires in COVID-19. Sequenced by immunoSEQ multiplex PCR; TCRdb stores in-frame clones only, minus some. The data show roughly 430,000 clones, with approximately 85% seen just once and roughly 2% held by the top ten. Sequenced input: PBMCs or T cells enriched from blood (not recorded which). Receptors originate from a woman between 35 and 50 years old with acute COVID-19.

CDR3 nucleotide sequence: TGCGCCAGCAGCTTAGGACAGGCGACTAACTATGGCTACACCTTC. Its protein is CASSLGQATNYGYTF. This chain links TRBV5-1 with TRBJ1-2; the match to TRBD1 covers 7 bases. After removal of 2 bases from V and 0 bases from J, the junction contained 4 bases not matched to a gene. Germline V lookup: CDR1 SGHRS, CDR2 YFSETQ. The CDR3 totals 15 residues.

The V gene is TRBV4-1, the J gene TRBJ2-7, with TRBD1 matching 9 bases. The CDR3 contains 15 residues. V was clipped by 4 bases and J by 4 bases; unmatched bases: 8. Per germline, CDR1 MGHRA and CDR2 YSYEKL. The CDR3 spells CASSPLGQGGYEQYF. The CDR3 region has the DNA TGCGCCAGCAGCCCACTGGGACAGGGTGGATACGAGCAGTACTTC.

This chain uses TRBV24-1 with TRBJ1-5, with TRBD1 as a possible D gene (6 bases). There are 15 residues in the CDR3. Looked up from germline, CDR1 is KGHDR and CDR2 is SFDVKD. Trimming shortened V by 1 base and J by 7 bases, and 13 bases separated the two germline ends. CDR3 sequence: CATSDLFRGGQPQHF. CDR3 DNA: TGTGCCACCAGTGATTTATTCAGGGGTGGACAGCCCCAGCATTTT.

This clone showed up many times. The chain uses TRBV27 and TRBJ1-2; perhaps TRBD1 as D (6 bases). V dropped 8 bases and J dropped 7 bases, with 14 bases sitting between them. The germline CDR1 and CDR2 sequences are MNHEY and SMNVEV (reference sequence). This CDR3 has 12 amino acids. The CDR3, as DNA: TGTGCCAGCGGGGAACAGGGTGCTGGCTACACCTTC. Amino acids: CASGEQGAGYTF.

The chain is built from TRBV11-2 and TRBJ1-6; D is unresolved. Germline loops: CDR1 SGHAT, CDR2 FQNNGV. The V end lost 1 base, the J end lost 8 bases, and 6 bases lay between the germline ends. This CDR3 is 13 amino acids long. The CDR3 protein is CASSLGSYSPLHF. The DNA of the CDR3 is TGTGCCAGCAGCTTAGGTAGCTATTCACCCCTCCACTTT.

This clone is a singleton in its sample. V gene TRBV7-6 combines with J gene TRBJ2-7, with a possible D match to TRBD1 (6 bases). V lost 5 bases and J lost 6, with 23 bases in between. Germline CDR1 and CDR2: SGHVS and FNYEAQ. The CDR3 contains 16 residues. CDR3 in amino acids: CASSTWTDLSLGEQYF. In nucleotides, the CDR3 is TGTGCCAGCAGCACCTGGACAGATCTATCCCTAGGCGAGCAGTACTTC.

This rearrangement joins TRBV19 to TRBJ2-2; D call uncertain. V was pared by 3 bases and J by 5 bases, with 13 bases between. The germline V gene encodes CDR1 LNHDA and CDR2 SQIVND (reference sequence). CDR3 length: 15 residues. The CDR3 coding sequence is TGTGCCAGTAGTATTCCCGTAGAAAGAACCGGGGAGCTGTTTTTT. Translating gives CASSIPVERTGELFF.

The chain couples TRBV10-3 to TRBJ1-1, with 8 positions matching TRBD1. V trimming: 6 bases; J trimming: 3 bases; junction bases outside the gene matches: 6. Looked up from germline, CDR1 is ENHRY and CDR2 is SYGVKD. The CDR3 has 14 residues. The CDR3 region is CAISRQGRDTEAFF. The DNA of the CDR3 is TGTGCCATCAGCAGACAGGGGAGGGACACTGAAGCTTTCTTT.

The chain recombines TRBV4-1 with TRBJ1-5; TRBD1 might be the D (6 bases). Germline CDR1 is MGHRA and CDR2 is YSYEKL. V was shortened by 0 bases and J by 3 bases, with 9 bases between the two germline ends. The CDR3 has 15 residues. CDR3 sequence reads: CASSQDRDTNQPQHF. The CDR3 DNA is TGCGCCAGCAGCCAAGACCGGGACACCAATCAGCCCCAGCATTTT.

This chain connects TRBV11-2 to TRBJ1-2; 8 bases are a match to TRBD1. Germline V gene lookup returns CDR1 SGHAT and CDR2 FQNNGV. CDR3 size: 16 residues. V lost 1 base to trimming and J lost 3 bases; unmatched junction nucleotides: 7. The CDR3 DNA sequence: TGTGCCAGCAGCTTAGTAGTGACAGGGGTTGACTATGGCTACACCTTC. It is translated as CASSLVVTGVDYGYTF.

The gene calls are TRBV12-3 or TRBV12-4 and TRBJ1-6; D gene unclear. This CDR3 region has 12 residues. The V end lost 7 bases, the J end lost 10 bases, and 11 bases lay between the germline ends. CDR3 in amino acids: CASTQLRSPLHF. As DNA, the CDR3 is TGTGCCAGCACCCAGCTGAGGTCACCCCTCCACTTT.